This T cell receptor beta chain was captured in a study of OX40 agonist ivuxolimab in advanced cancers. About the research overall: Aged roughly 23 to 85 with a mean of about 63 years, they were around 83% male.

V was clipped by 4 bases and J by 7 bases, with 14 bases between them. Per germline, CDR1 SGHNT and CDR2 YYREEE (reference sequence). CDR3 length equals 13 residues. Repertoires were generated with immunoSEQ multiplex PCR, while TCRdb's copy carries only in-frame clones and drops some. Here the sample spans around 140,000 clones, just over 90% being singletons. This chain links TRBV5-4 with TRBJ1-2; D may be TRBD1 (6 bases). This sequence originates from an adult with an advanced solid tumor such as melanoma, head and neck, liver or kidney cancer. The input for sequencing was CD4+ or CD8+ T cells sorted from blood, taken in a trial of the OX40 agonist ivuxolimab. The CDR3 loop reads CASSAGQKSGYTF. Here the CDR3 DNA reads TGTGCCAGCAGCGCCGGACAGAAAAGTGGCTACACCTTC.